A single sample is the source of the 12 T cell receptor beta chains below, sequenced in a study of CD8+ T cells in alopecia areata. The authors extracted RNA and reverse transcribed it into cDNA as the sequencing template. Clones were read by immunoSEQ multiplex PCR, and TCRdb kept only the in-frame ones, dropping some. The sample carries over 150,000 clones, roughly three fifths recorded once. Sequencing was performed on CD8+ T cells sorted from blood. The receptors derive from a human donor in good health.

The chain combines TRBV2 with TRBJ1-2; TRBD1 matches at 10 bases. CDR1 SNHLY and CDR2 FYNNEI come from the germline V gene. CDR3 length: 12 amino acids. J gave up 8 bases and V 8 bases, and 5 bases lay outside the gene matches. This chain's CDR3 is CASPDRGQGYTF. The CDR3 region has the DNA TGTGCCAGCCCTGACAGGGGGCAAGGCTACACCTTC.

A note on this clone: Additional DNA sequences in this sample encode the identical CDR3. This sequence joins TRBV6-5 and TRBJ1-1, with 7 bases matching TRBD1. Germline loops: CDR1 MNHEY, CDR2 SVGAGI. This CDR3 is 12 amino acids long. J lost 5 bases, V lost 7 bases, and 4 bases had no gene match. CDR3 DNA: TGTGCCAGCACCCAGGGGGGAACTGAAGCTTTCTTT. Protein sequence: CASTQGGTEAFF.

V is TRBV5-1 and J is TRBJ1-1; 7 bases match TRBD1. Germline V gene sequence: CDR1 SGHRS, CDR2 YFSETQ. V lost 4 bases to trimming and J lost 0 bases; unmatched junction nucleotides: 6. This CDR3 is built from 15 residues. In nucleotides, the CDR3 is TGCGCCAGCAGCGAGGGGGACAGCCTGAACACTGAAGCTTTCTTT. As protein: CASSEGDSLNTEAFF.

This chain uses TRBV19 with TRBJ2-3, with D possibly matching TRBD2 (5 bases). The V gene's germline CDR1 is LNHDA and CDR2 SQIVND (reference sequence). The CDR3 consists of 13 residues. Trimming pared 9 bases from V and 2 bases from J, leaving 12 bases between. CDR3 amino acids: CASEEETTDTQYF. The CDR3 bases are TGTGCCAGCGAGGAGGAAACCACAGATACGCAGTATTTT.

The chain couples TRBV25-1 to TRBJ1-2; 8 nucleotides line up with TRBD1. The CDR3 covers 13 residues. V shed 5 bases and J 5 bases; nucleotides not matched to a gene: 4. Germline V CDR1 and CDR2: MGHDK, SYGVNS. CDR3 DNA sequence: TGTGCCAGCAGTCCGACAGGGGTGTATGGCTACACCTTC. Amino acid sequence: CASSPTGVYGYTF.

The chain is built from TRBV7-9 and TRBJ2-6, with D uncertain. Trimming cost V 5 bases and J 4 bases, with 15 bases left between them. Per germline, CDR1 SEHNR and CDR2 FQNEAQ (reference sequence). The length of the CDR3 is 16 residues. The CDR3 sequence: CASSAARGTGANVLTF. Here the CDR3 DNA reads TGTGCCAGCAGCGCTGCCAGAGGAACCGGGGCCAACGTCCTGACTTTC. The entire variable domain, with the rest obtained from reference TRBV7-9 and TRBJ2-6, is as follows: DTGVSQNPRHKITKRGQNVTFRCDPISEHNRLYWYRQTLGQGPEFLTYFQNEAQLEKSRLLSDRFSAERPKGSFSTLEIQRTEQGDSAMYLCASSAARGTGANVLTFGAGSRLTVL.

This rearrangement joins TRBV4-1 to TRBJ1-5, with D perhaps TRBD1 (5 bases). The CDR3 is made up of 15 amino acids. Germline CDR1 and CDR2: MGHRA and YSYEKL. Trimming took off 0 bases at V and 10 bases at J, with 16 bases between the two ends. This CDR3 is CASSQDPREGRPQHF. The CDR3 coding sequence is TGCGCCAGCAGCCAAGATCCCCGCGAGGGGCGTCCCCAGCATTTT.

The V gene is TRBV2, the J gene TRBJ2-5, with TRBD2 matching 12 bases. The germline gives CDR1 SNHLY, CDR2 FYNNEI. The length of the CDR3 is 15 residues. V was clipped by 4 bases and J by 2 bases; unmatched bases: 2. CDR3 DNA sequence: TGTGCCAGCAGTGCGACTAGCGGGGGACAAGAGACCCAGTACTTC. Translated: CASSATSGGQETQYF.

This clone has only a few counts. The chain couples TRBV29-1 to TRBJ1-2; D is ambiguous. Germline V gene data show CDR1 as SQVTM and CDR2 as ANQGSEA. The germline V and J ends were trimmed by 3 bases and 8 bases, with 25 bases remaining between them. The CDR3 spans 16 residues. The CDR3 spells CSVDHGSILPLGGYTF. In DNA form, the CDR3 reads TGCAGCGTTGATCACGGCAGCATACTCCCTTTGGGGGGCTACACCTTC.

This chain connects TRBV27 to TRBJ2-7; 7 nucleotides line up with TRBD1. This CDR3 region has 14 residues. Germline V CDR1 and CDR2: MNHEY, SMNVEV (reference sequence). V gave up 5 bases and J gave up 6 bases; unmatched junction bases: 10. The CDR3 DNA follows: TGTGCCAGCAGTCCGCCGACAGGGTCGAGCGAGCAGTACTTC. Protein: CASSPPTGSSEQYF.

The V gene is TRBV7-3, the J gene TRBJ2-7; 10 bases line up with TRBD1. From germline, CDR1 is SGHTA and CDR2 FQGTGA. J lost 5 bases, V lost 6 bases, and 16 bases had no gene match. This CDR3 comprises 17 residues. The CDR3 loop reads CASSEALTGTGDDEQYF. DNA for the CDR3: TGTGCCAGCAGTGAAGCGCTTACTGGGACAGGGGATGACGAGCAGTACTTC.

V usage is TRBV5-5 and J usage is TRBJ2-5; D is undetermined. The germline V and J ends were trimmed by 5 bases and 4 bases, with 12 bases remaining between them. The CDR3 runs to 13 residues. The germline V gene encodes CDR1 SGHKS and CDR2 YYEKEE (reference sequence). The CDR3 reads CASRPELGETQYF. CDR3 coding DNA: TGTGCCAGCAGACCAGAGCTAGGAGAGACCCAGTACTTC.